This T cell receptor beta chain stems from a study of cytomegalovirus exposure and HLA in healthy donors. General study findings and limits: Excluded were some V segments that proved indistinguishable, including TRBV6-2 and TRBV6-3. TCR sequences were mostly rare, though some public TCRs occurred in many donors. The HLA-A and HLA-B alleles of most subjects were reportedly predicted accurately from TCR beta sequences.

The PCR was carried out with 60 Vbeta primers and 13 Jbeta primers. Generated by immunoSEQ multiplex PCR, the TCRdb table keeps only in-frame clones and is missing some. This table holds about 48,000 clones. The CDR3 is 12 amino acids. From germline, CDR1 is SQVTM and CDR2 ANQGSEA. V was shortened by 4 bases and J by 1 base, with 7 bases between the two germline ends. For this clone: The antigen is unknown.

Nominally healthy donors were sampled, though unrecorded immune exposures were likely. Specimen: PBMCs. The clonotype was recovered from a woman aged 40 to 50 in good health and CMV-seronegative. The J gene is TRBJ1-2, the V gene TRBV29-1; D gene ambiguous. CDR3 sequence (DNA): TGCAGCGTTGCGGAGAATAACTATGGCTACACCTTC. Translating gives CSVAENNYGYTF.